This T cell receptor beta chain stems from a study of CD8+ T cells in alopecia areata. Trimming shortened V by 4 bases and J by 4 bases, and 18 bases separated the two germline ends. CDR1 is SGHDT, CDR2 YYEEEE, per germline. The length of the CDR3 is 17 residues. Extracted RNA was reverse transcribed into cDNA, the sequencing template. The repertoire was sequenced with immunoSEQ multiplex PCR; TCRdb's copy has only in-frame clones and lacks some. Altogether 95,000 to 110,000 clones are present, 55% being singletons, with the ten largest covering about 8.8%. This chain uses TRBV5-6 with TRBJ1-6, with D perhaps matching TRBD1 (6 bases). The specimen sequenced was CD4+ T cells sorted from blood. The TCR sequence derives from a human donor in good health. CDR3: CASSGEGTRGYNSPLHF. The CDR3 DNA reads TGTGCCAGCAGCGGGGAGGGAACAAGGGGGTATAATTCACCCCTCCACTTT.